These 17 T cell receptor beta chains originate from one sample sequenced in a study of Ad26.COV2.S vaccination and SARS-CoV-2 variants. Assay: immunoSEQ multiplex PCR; the TCRdb copy retains only in-frame clones and omits some. The sample has about 480,000 clones; around nine tenths are singletons. Treatment of the sample: 19 received Ad26.COV2.S at low or high dose, single or two shots; roughly 5 received placebo; per-sample allocation not given. Sampling occurred on day 63 after the first vaccine or placebo injection. The material was peripheral blood, obtained in a trial of Ad26.COV2.S vaccine versus placebo. The receptors originated from a person aged 18-60 years who received the Ad26.COV2.S COVID-19 vaccine or a placebo.

The chain has TRBV18 and TRBJ2-1, with 8 bases matching TRBD2. V lost 4 bases, J lost 4 bases, and 9 bases stayed unmatched. CDR1 and CDR2 (germline): KGHSH, LQKENI. CDR3 size: 16 residues. CDR3 in DNA: TGTGCCAGCTCACTGAGAGCGGGAGCGGGTTACAATGAGCAGTTCTTC. Translation gives CASSLRAGAGYNEQFF. Full variable domain (rest looked up from reference TRBV18 and TRBJ2-1): NAGVMQNPRHLVRRRGQEARLRCSPMKGHSHVYWYRQLPEEGLKFMVYLQKENIIDESGMPKERFSAEFPKEGPSILRIQQVVRGDSAAYFCASSLRAGAGYNEQFFGPGTRLTVL.

The V gene is TRBV5-1, the J gene TRBJ2-5, with TRBD1 identical over 9 bases. Germline V gene lookup returns CDR1 SGHRS and CDR2 YFSETQ. Trimming removed 4 bases from V and 4 bases from J; junction bases left unmatched: 11. The CDR3 runs to 16 residues. CDR3 loop: CASSRGTGRVGETQYF. CDR3 nucleotide sequence: TGCGCCAGCAGCCGGGGGACAGGGAGAGTGGGAGAGACCCAGTACTTC.

The chain joins TRBV7-3 to TRBJ2-7, with D maybe TRBD2 (6 bases). Per the germline V gene, CDR1 is SGHTA and CDR2 is FQGTGA. The CDR3 contains 12 residues. V was cut by 8 bases and J by 5 bases, with 13 bases left in between. The CDR3 loop reads CASSGGENEQYF. As DNA, the CDR3 is TGTGCCAGCTCCGGGGGTGAAAACGAGCAGTACTTC.

The rearrangement joins TRBV9 to TRBJ2-2, with D unclear. The V gene's germline CDR1 is SGDLS and CDR2 YYNGEE. The CDR3 totals 13 residues. Trimming shortened V by 0 bases and J by 5 bases, and 5 bases separated the two germline ends. The CDR3 DNA reads as TGTGCCAGCAGCGTAGCCCAAACCGGGGAGCTGTTTTTT. The encoded protein is CASSVAQTGELFF.

The rearrangement links TRBV5-1 to TRBJ2-7, with D possibly being TRBD2 (6 bases). This CDR3 has 12 amino acids. CDR1 SGHRS and CDR2 YFSETQ come from the germline V gene. Trimming took 3 bases from V and 3 from J, leaving 7 bases between them. The CDR3 region has the DNA TGCGCCAGCAGCTCGACTAGCTACGAGCAGTACTTC. Its protein product is CASSSTSYEQYF.

This clone appeared once. The rearrangement links TRBV28 to TRBJ1-6; D call uncertain. Trimming took off 7 bases at V and 2 bases at J, with 9 bases between the two ends. The CDR3 covers 14 residues. In germline, CDR1 is MDHEN, CDR2 SYDVKM. The CDR3 here is CASTLGPYNSPLHF. CDR3 DNA sequence: TGTGCCAGCACCCTCGGACCCTATAATTCACCCCTCCACTTT.

The chain employs TRBV6-2 or TRBV6-3 and TRBJ1-1, with 7 bases lining up with TRBD1. Germline V CDR1 and CDR2: MNHEY, SVGEGT. The CDR3 consists of 14 residues. The J segment lost 11 bases and the V segment lost 5 bases, leaving 14 bases of the junction unmatched. CDR3 DNA: TGTGCCAGCAGTAAACGCGACAGGGAACTCAAGGCTTTCTTT. Translation gives CASSKRDRELKAFF.

The chain joins TRBV30 to TRBJ2-1; TRBD2 agrees at 7 bases. The germline V gene encodes CDR1 GTSNPN and CDR2 SVGIG (reference sequence). The CDR3 is made up of 15 amino acids. V was pared by 4 bases and J by 4 bases, with 10 bases of the junction left unmatched. In nucleotides, the CDR3 is TGTGCCTGGAAGCTAGCGGTGGCCTCATACAATGAGCAGTTCTTC. Translating it yields CAWKLAVASYNEQFF.

This clone was recorded a few times. For the CDR3, the DNA is TGTGCCACCAGCCCACTGGCAAATCAGCCCCAGCATTTT. Its protein is CATSPLANQPQHF. V usage is TRBV15 and J usage is TRBJ1-5; D gene uncertain. V lost 5 bases to trimming and J lost 4 bases, with 9 bases between them. This CDR3 has 13 residues. Germline V gene data show CDR1 as LNHNV and CDR2 as YYDKDF (reference sequence).

The chain employs TRBV6-5 and TRBJ2-7, with a possible D match to TRBD1 (5 bases). CDR3 length: 11 amino acids. V was pared by 9 bases and J by 9 bases, with 15 bases between. CDR1 MNHEY and CDR2 SVGAGI come from the germline V gene. The CDR3 nucleotides are TGTGCCAGTACATTAGGGGTACGGCAGTACTTC. The encoded protein is CASTLGVRQYF.

The gene calls are TRBV4-2 and TRBJ1-2; 9 nucleotides align to TRBD1. J gave up 4 bases and V 0 bases, and 3 bases lay outside the gene matches. The CDR3 extends over 15 amino acids. Germline V lookup: CDR1 LGHNA, CDR2 YNFKEQ. For the CDR3, the DNA is TGTGCCAGCAGCCAAGATCGGACAGGGGCCTATGGCTACACCTTC. Its protein is CASSQDRTGAYGYTF.

The sample holds a few counts of this clone. The chain employs TRBV6-1 and TRBJ1-2, with D hard to call. This CDR3 has 14 residues. Germline loops: CDR1 MNHNS, CDR2 SASEGT. V lost 1 base, J lost 3 bases, and 9 bases lay in between. CDR3 loop: CASSEDDGYYGYTF. Written as DNA, the CDR3 is TGTGCCAGCAGTGAAGATGACGGATACTATGGCTACACCTTC.

V and J are TRBV10-3 and TRBJ2-7; D gene uncertain. V was cut by 5 bases and J by 0 bases, with 23 bases left in between. There are 18 residues in the CDR3. The germline CDR1 and CDR2 sequences are ENHRY and SYGVKD. CDR3 loop: CAISTVRAHRKSSYEQYF. The DNA of the CDR3 is TGTGCCATCAGTACCGTCCGGGCCCACCGTAAGAGCTCCTACGAGCAGTACTTC.

The rearrangement links TRBV19 to TRBJ2-5; D is possibly TRBD1 (6 bases). The V end was cut by 0 bases, the J end by 2 bases, with 10 bases between. This CDR3 is 15 amino acids long. The germline V gene encodes CDR1 LNHDA and CDR2 SQIVND (reference sequence). The CDR3 sequence: CASSIDIGQQETQYF. The CDR3 bases are TGTGCCAGTAGTATAGATATCGGACAGCAAGAGACCCAGTACTTC.

V gene TRBV19 combines with J gene TRBJ1-4; D may be TRBD1 (5 bases). The ends were cut back, 3 bases at V and 8 bases at J, with 10 bases in the middle. Germline CDR1 LNHDA, CDR2 SQIVND (reference sequence). This CDR3 spans 13 amino acids. The CDR3 bases are TGTGCCAGTAGTATGGGGGAAGGAGAAAAACTGTTTTTT. This gives the protein CASSMGEGEKLFF.

The J gene is TRBJ2-7, the V gene TRBV27, with 11 bases fitting TRBD2. This CDR3 has 14 amino acids. The V gene's germline CDR1 is MNHEY and CDR2 SMNVEV (reference sequence). V trimming: 6 bases; J trimming: 6 bases; junction bases outside the gene matches: 7. CDR3 DNA: TGTGCCAGCAGGGTTAGCGGGAGGGCCGGCGAGCAGTACTTC. Translation gives CASRVSGRAGEQYF.

This chain links TRBV7-2 with TRBJ2-5, with 7 bases lining up with TRBD1. The V gene's germline CDR1 is SGHTA and CDR2 FQGNSA. J was trimmed by 7 bases and V by 0 bases; bases with no gene match: 5. CDR3 length equals 14 residues. The CDR3 loop is CASSLAGGGGTQYF. The CDR3 coding sequence is TGTGCCAGCAGCTTAGCAGGGGGCGGCGGGACCCAGTACTTC.